This T cell receptor beta chain was sequenced during a study of molecular identifiers for immune sequencing clone quantification. This clonotype was seen a few times. A much larger clone is a single base away; this may be a read error. This CDR3 contains 14 residues. Germline V CDR1 and CDR2: SGHDN, FVKESK. V gave up 4 bases and J gave up 7 bases, with 17 bases separating them. TCRdb recomputed calls from the PCR reads with MiXCR, one row per CDR3 protein. The sample yields roughly 50,000 distinct CDR3 sequences, approximately 26% seen once. This clonotype originated in a human donor in good health. Some libraries in this study had Jurkat cell RNA spiked in. The rearrangement uses TRBV14 and TRBJ2-7, with D perhaps matching TRBD2 (5 bases). Sequencing used naive CD8+ T cells from blood, with Jurkat cell RNA spiked in. The subset denotes: FACS-sorted CD8+CD4-CCR7+CD45RA+ naive T cells. CDR3 region: CASSREDRDLEQYF. CDR3 DNA sequence: TGTGCCAGCAGCCGCGAGGACCGGGATCTAGAGCAGTACTTC.